The 25 T cell receptor beta chains given below trace back to one sample, sequenced in a study of shared clonotypes between healthy human individuals. The assay was immunoSEQ multiplex PCR, and TCRdb's table has in-frame clones only and misses some. The sample includes roughly 2.2 million clones, 92% of them seen just once. Sequencing used naive CD4+ T cells from PBMCs. Subset given: CD45RA+ positively selected. The receptors were sampled from a man aged 18 to 30 in good health. Some clones in this sample may be carry-over from other donors' samples.

This clone was seen only once. The chain combines TRBV28 with TRBJ2-1, with no clear D. The CDR3 runs 12 residues. Germline V gives CDR1 MDHEN, CDR2 SYDVKM. Trimming pared 10 bases from V and 4 bases from J, leaving 11 bases between. CDR3 sequence (DNA): TGTGCCACCGACACCGGATACAATGAGCAGTTCTTC. Protein product: CATDTGYNEQFF.

In nucleotides, the CDR3 is TGTGCCAGCAGCGTAGGGGGGTGGAGAGGAGCCAAAAACATTCAGTACTTC. Its protein is CASSVGGWRGAKNIQYF. The chain employs TRBV9 and TRBJ2-4; D could derive from TRBD1 or TRBD2 (5 bases each). V lost 0 bases, J lost 0 bases, and 13 bases lay in between. The CDR3 is 17 amino acids. The germline CDR1 and CDR2 sequences are SGDLS and YYNGEE.

The chain employs TRBV19 and TRBJ2-6; a weak D match, TRBD1 (5 bases). The length of the CDR3 is 14 residues. Trimming left V 7 bases short and J 0 bases short, with 7 bases between. Germline CDR1 LNHDA, CDR2 SQIVND (reference sequence). CDR3 DNA sequence: TGTGCCAGTAATAGGGGCTCTGGGGCCAACGTCCTGACTTTC. Its protein is CASNRGSGANVLTF.

The V call is TRBV7-2, the J call TRBJ1-1; the D is unclear. Germline V gene sequence: CDR1 SGHTA, CDR2 FQGNSA. The V and J ends lost 2 bases and 1 base respectively, with 11 bases between them. The CDR3 extends over 15 amino acids. The CDR3 sequence: CASSLKNRWNTEAFF. The CDR3 region has the DNA TGTGCCAGCAGCTTAAAAAACAGATGGAACACTGAAGCTTTCTTT.

The genes are TRBV7-8 and TRBJ1-5; D is perhaps TRBD1 (6 bases). The CDR3 length is 16 residues. From germline, CDR1 is SGHVS and CDR2 FQNEAQ. The ends were cut back, 1 base at V and 2 bases at J, with 12 bases in the middle. CDR3 DNA: TGTGCCAGCAGCTTAGTCGGGGGCTGGGGCAATCAGCCCCAGCATTTT. Its protein product is CASSLVGGWGNQPQHF.

The chain has TRBV27 and TRBJ1-2; 12 bases align to TRBD1. The CDR3 is 16 amino acids. Unmatched junction bases numbered 10, after V lost 3 bases and J lost 8 bases. CDR1 is MNHEY, CDR2 SMNVEV, per germline (reference sequence). The CDR3 loop reads CASSLGTGGAVGGYTF. CDR3 coding DNA: TGTGCCAGCAGTTTGGGGACAGGGGGCGCAGTAGGGGGCTACACCTTC.

This chain uses TRBV18 with TRBJ1-1; 9 bases agree with TRBD1. Trimming removed 4 bases from V and 0 bases from J; junction bases left unmatched: 9. The length of the CDR3 is 17 residues. Germline values: CDR1 KGHSH, CDR2 LQKENI. CDR3 coding DNA: TGTGCCAGCTCACAAAATCGGGACAGGGCATTGAACACTGAAGCTTTCTTT. Its protein is CASSQNRDRALNTEAFF.

The rearrangement joins TRBV7-6 to TRBJ1-3; D is undetermined. CDR1 is SGHVS and CDR2 is FNYEAQ in the germline V gene. The V gene lost 5 bases and the J gene lost 4 bases, with 12 bases spanning the gap. This CDR3 is 14 amino acids long. The CDR3 spells CASSHRKEGNTIYF. CDR3 bases: TGTGCCAGCAGCCACCGTAAGGAAGGAAACACCATATATTTT.

V is TRBV28 and J is TRBJ1-5; D is ambiguous. This CDR3 has 15 residues. The germline V gene has CDR1 MDHEN and CDR2 SYDVKM. Trimming removed 1 base at V and 4 bases at J, with 11 bases between. CDR3 region: CASSLLFSRNQPQHF. For the CDR3, the DNA is TGTGCCAGCAGTTTATTATTCAGTCGGAATCAGCCCCAGCATTTT.

The chain combines TRBV6-6 with TRBJ1-2, with D possibly TRBD1 on 6 matching bases. V gave up 6 bases and J gave up 1 base, with 9 bases separating them. The CDR3 covers 13 residues. The germline V gene has CDR1 MNHNY and CDR2 SVGAGI (reference sequence). CDR3 in DNA: TGTGCCAGCAGACCGGACAGTAACTATGGCTACACCTTC. This gives the protein CASRPDSNYGYTF.

The chain uses TRBV2 and TRBJ2-5; TRBD1 is a possible D gene (5 bases). This CDR3 contains 13 residues. Germline V gene sequence: CDR1 SNHLY, CDR2 FYNNEI. V was shortened by 6 bases and J by 2 bases, with 10 bases between the two germline ends. CDR3 loop: CASRTTEQETQYF. In nucleotides, the CDR3 is TGTGCCAGCAGGACGACAGAACAAGAGACCCAGTACTTC. The whole variable domain, filled in from reference TRBV2 and TRBJ2-5, reads EPEVTQTPSHQVTQMGQEVILRCVPISNHLYFYWYRQILGQKVEFLVSFYNNEISEKSEIFDDQFSVERPDGSNFTLKIRSTKLEDSAMYFCASRTTEQETQYFGPGTRLLVL.

The rearrangement joins TRBV5-4 to TRBJ2-5; 7 bases agree with TRBD2. CDR3 length: 14 residues. Germline CDR1 and CDR2: SGHNT and YYREEE (reference sequence). J lost 7 bases, V lost 3 bases, and 9 bases had no gene match. The CDR3 loop is CASSYPGTKGTQYF. In nucleotides, the CDR3 is TGTGCCAGCAGCTACCCCGGGACTAAGGGGACCCAGTACTTC.

The CDR3 is CASSEPGNTEAFF. CDR3 DNA: TGTGCCAGCAGTGAACCTGGGAACACTGAAGCTTTCTTT. V gene TRBV2 combines with J gene TRBJ1-1, with D uncertain. This CDR3 region has 13 residues. Germline V CDR1 and CDR2: SNHLY, FYNNEI. V was trimmed by 2 bases and J by 1 base, leaving 5 bases between them. Supplemented by reference TRBV2 and TRBJ1-1, the full variable domain reads EPEVTQTPSHQVTQMGQEVILRCVPISNHLYFYWYRQILGQKVEFLVSFYNNEISEKSEIFDDQFSVERPDGSNFTLKIRSTKLEDSAMYFCASSEPGNTEAFFGQGTRLTVV.

J is TRBJ1-1 and V is TRBV28; 9 bases match TRBD1. The junction had 7 bases not matched to a gene; V was cut back by 3 bases and J by 11 bases. Germline V gene data show CDR1 as MDHEN and CDR2 as SYDVKM. CDR3 length: 13 residues. As DNA, the CDR3 is TGTGCCAGCAGTTTGGGACAGGGAATGCGGGCTTTCTTT. Translating it yields CASSLGQGMRAFF.

The chain has TRBV4-1 and TRBJ1-1; D remains ambiguous. Deletions cut 1 base from V and 4 bases from J, with 16 bases between. The V gene's germline CDR1 is MGHRA and CDR2 YSYEKL. The CDR3 totals 16 residues. The CDR3 DNA reads TGCGCCAGCAGCCAAGCTCCGAGGACCCGGGGCACTGAAGCTTTCTTT. This encodes CASSQAPRTRGTEAFF.

V and J are TRBV28 and TRBJ2-2, with 14 bases aligning to TRBD2. Germline-derived CDR1 and CDR2 are MDHEN and SYDVKM. This CDR3 contains 20 residues. J was trimmed by 0 bases and V by 3 bases; bases with no gene match: 9. The CDR3 sequence is CASSFARPGLAGANTGELFF. DNA for the CDR3: TGTGCCAGCAGTTTTGCCCGACCGGGACTAGCGGGAGCGAACACCGGGGAGCTGTTTTTT.

The chain is built from TRBV11-3 and TRBJ1-4, with a possible D match to TRBD1 (5 bases). V gave up 1 base and J gave up 0 bases, with 12 bases separating them. The CDR3 extends over 17 amino acids. Germline-derived CDR1 and CDR2 are SGHNT and YENEEA. CDR3 in amino acids: CASSLAGTTATNEKLFF. The CDR3 region has the DNA TGTGCCAGCAGCTTAGCTGGGACCACTGCAACTAATGAAAAACTGTTTTTT.

This chain joins TRBV28 and TRBJ2-5, with 9 bases lining up with TRBD2. Trimming cost V 9 bases and J 4 bases; bases outside gene matches: 6. Germline assignment: CDR1 MDHEN and CDR2 SYDVKM. The CDR3 has 13 residues. CDR3 bases: TGTGCCAGTGGGGGGACTAGCAGAGAGACCCAGTACTTC. Its protein is CASGGTSRETQYF.

The chain carries TRBV6-5 and TRBJ2-2; 9 bases agree with TRBD2. Losses at the gene ends were 2 bases for V and 2 bases for J; bases not matched to a gene: 3. The CDR3 extends over 16 amino acids. CDR1 is MNHEY, CDR2 SVGAGI, per germline. The CDR3 loop is CASSYRLAGNTGELFF. The CDR3 nucleotides read TGTGCCAGCAGTTACCGGCTAGCGGGAAACACCGGGGAGCTGTTTTTT.

This clone has just a few counts. The V and J genes are TRBV4-3 and TRBJ1-1; D is undetermined. Trimming removed 0 bases at V and 4 bases at J, with 9 bases between. CDR1 and CDR2 (germline): LGHNA, YSLEER. This CDR3 is built from 14 residues. Here the CDR3 reads CASSQDLVVTEAFF. CDR3 DNA: TGCGCCAGCAGCCAAGATTTGGTTGTCACTGAAGCTTTCTTT.

The V and J genes are TRBV2 and TRBJ2-3, with TRBD1 matching 11 bases. The V gene end was trimmed by 4 bases and the J gene end by 1 base; junction bases not matched to a gene: 1. CDR1 and CDR2 from the germline V gene are SNHLY and FYNNEI. CDR3 length: 15 residues. In DNA, the CDR3 is TGTGCCAGCAGTGGGGACAGGGGGGGCACAGATACGCAGTATTTT. It encodes CASSGDRGGTDTQYF.

This chain joins TRBV7-9 and TRBJ2-3; D gene ambiguous. Trimming shortened V by 6 bases and J by 0 bases, and 16 bases separated the two germline ends. Germline V gene data show CDR1 as SEHNR and CDR2 as FQNEAQ (reference sequence). There are 16 residues in the CDR3. In DNA form, the CDR3 reads TGTGCCAGCAGATTGCTGGGGTACCCTAGCACAGATACGCAGTATTTT. It encodes CASRLLGYPSTDTQYF.

The chain couples TRBV6-4 to TRBJ1-2; tentative D call: TRBD1 (5 bases). The CDR3 runs to 18 residues. Trimming shortened V by 5 bases and J by 4 bases, and 26 bases separated the two germline ends. Germline V gene lookup returns CDR1 MRHNA and CDR2 SNTAGT. CDR3 bases: TGTGCCAGCAGTCCGGTCGGGGCAGAACTAGGACCTGCCTATGGCTACACCTTC. This encodes CASSPVGAELGPAYGYTF.

This clone was counted a single time. This sample also contains other DNA sequences that code for the same CDR3. DNA of the CDR3: TGTGCCAGCAGCGTAGGGCTCCGGGAGACCCAGTACTTC. Its protein product is CASSVGLRETQYF. The rearrangement joins TRBV9 to TRBJ2-5; D gene ambiguous. Trimming removed 0 bases at V and 5 bases at J, with 8 bases between. The CDR3 contains 13 residues. CDR1 and CDR2 (germline): SGDLS, YYNGEE.

This clone appeared once. This rearrangement joins TRBV18 to TRBJ1-1, with D possibly TRBD1 on 6 matching bases. The CDR3 covers 15 residues. Trimming removed 4 bases from V and 0 bases from J, with 12 bases in between. Germline V gene sequence: CDR1 KGHSH, CDR2 LQKENI. CDR3 DNA: TGTGCCAGCTCACTAAACAGGGTTATGAACACTGAAGCTTTCTTT. Encoded protein: CASSLNRVMNTEAFF.